Below, 9 T cell receptor beta chains from the same sample are listed, as sequenced in a study of cytomegalovirus exposure and HLA in healthy donors. The repertoire was sequenced with immunoSEQ multiplex PCR; TCRdb's copy has only in-frame clones and lacks some. The data hold some 140,000 clones, with 85% to 90% observed a single time. The material sequenced was PBMCs. These receptors were collected from a woman between 25 and 40 years old in good health and CMV-seropositive.

This clone was detected a few times. The chain has TRBV2 and TRBJ2-7; D is unresolved. Germline CDR1 SNHLY, CDR2 FYNNEI. The germline V and J ends were trimmed by 2 bases and 2 bases, with 7 bases remaining between them. CDR3 size: 13 residues. CDR3 loop: CASSEYGAYEQYF. Here the CDR3 DNA reads TGTGCCAGCAGTGAATACGGAGCCTACGAGCAGTACTTC.

The rearrangement uses TRBV7-2 and TRBJ2-7; D ambiguous. CDR1 and CDR2 (germline): SGHTA, FQGNSA. V was shortened by 5 bases and J by 2 bases, with 4 bases between the two germline ends. CDR3 length: 11 residues. The CDR3 DNA is TGTGCCAGCAGCCCCGCCTACGAGCAGTACTTC. This translates into CASSPAYEQYF.

V gene TRBV11-3 combines with J gene TRBJ2-5; maybe TRBD2 (5 bases). The CDR3 is 16 amino acids. V shed 4 bases and J shed 4 bases, with 19 bases lying between them. Germline lookup yields CDR1 SGHNT and CDR2 YENEEA. CDR3 coding DNA: TGTGCCAGCAGCTCCCTTAAGCAGGCGGCGGGAGAGACCCAGTACTTC. Translated: CASSSLKQAAGETQYF.

The CDR3 here is CASSSSPYQETQYF. The CDR3 nucleotides are TGTGCCAGCAGCTCCAGTCCGTACCAAGAGACCCAGTACTTC. This chain uses TRBV7-6 with TRBJ2-5; D is unclear. The V gene's germline CDR1 is SGHVS and CDR2 FNYEAQ. This CDR3 comprises 14 residues. V lost 4 bases to trimming and J lost 0 bases, with 9 bases between them. The variable domain in full, completed from reference TRBV7-6 and TRBJ2-5, reads GAGVSQSPRYKVTKRGQDVALRCDPISGHVSLYWYRQALGQGPEFLTYFNYEAQQDKSGLPNDRFSAERPEGSISTLTIQRTEQRDSAMYRCASSSSPYQETQYFGPGTRLLVL.

The chain links TRBV5-8 to TRBJ2-7, with a possible D match to TRBD1 (6 bases). CDR1 SGHTS and CDR2 YDEGEE come from the germline V gene. The CDR3 sequence is 14 residues long. Trimming pared 4 bases from V and 1 base from J, leaving 12 bases between. The CDR3, as DNA: TGTGCCAGCAGCGGGACAAGATCTTCCTACGAGCAGTACTTC. Its translation is CASSGTRSSYEQYF.

This sequence joins TRBV18 and TRBJ1-5; 7 positions match TRBD1. This CDR3 has 14 residues. With 4 bases clipped from V and 6 bases from J, the junction kept 6 bases outside the gene matches. Germline CDR1 reads KGHSH; CDR2 reads LQKENI. CDR3: CASSLQGVGQPQHF. The CDR3 DNA is TGTGCCAGCTCACTTCAGGGGGTGGGTCAGCCCCAGCATTTT.

V usage is TRBV5-6 and J usage is TRBJ2-7; D is ambiguous. Per germline, CDR1 SGHDT and CDR2 YYEEEE. V dropped 3 bases and J dropped 6 bases, with 10 bases sitting between them. This CDR3 has 12 residues. CDR3 region: CASSSFASEQYF. CDR3 nucleotides: TGTGCCAGCAGCTCTTTCGCGAGCGAGCAGTACTTC.

The chain carries TRBV5-6 and TRBJ1-2; TRBD1 might be the D (6 bases). The CDR3 consists of 14 residues. Germline V gives CDR1 SGHDT, CDR2 YYEEEE. The ends were cut back, 2 bases at V and 4 bases at J, with 12 bases in the middle. The CDR3 sequence: CASSFFGGAYGYTF. CDR3 bases: TGTGCCAGCAGCTTCTTTGGGGGGGCCTATGGCTACACCTTC.

The gene calls are TRBV18 and TRBJ2-1; D call uncertain. V was pared by 6 bases and J by 6 bases, with 9 bases between. CDR1 is KGHSH, CDR2 LQKENI, per germline. The CDR3 runs to 12 residues. The CDR3, as DNA: TGTGCCAGCTCTCCTGCGAGCAATGAGCAGTTCTTC. Its translation is CASSPASNEQFF.